What follows are 5 T cell receptor beta chains derived from one specimen sequenced in a study of technical replicates of blood from a handful of donors. Libraries were prepared by immunoSEQ multiplex PCR; TCRdb keeps only in-frame clonotypes and omits some of them. The sample carries 100,000 or so clones, less than 96% recorded once. The sequenced sample was T cells isolated from PBMCs. Receptors were obtained from a human donor in good health.

J is TRBJ2-7 and V is TRBV10-3; tentative D call: TRBD1 (6 bases). The CDR3 covers 16 residues. Germline CDR1 ENHRY, CDR2 SYGVKD. Between the trimmed V and J ends, which lost 2 bases and 3 bases, there was a span of 17 bases. This CDR3 is CAISETLLRGFYEQYF. The CDR3 bases are TGTGCCATCAGTGAGACCCTTCTCAGGGGATTCTACGAGCAGTACTTC.

This rearrangement joins TRBV7-2 to TRBJ2-2; D possibly corresponds to TRBD2 (6 bases). The V end lost 3 bases, the J end lost 1 base, and 9 bases lay between the germline ends. The CDR3 extends over 15 amino acids. Germline V gives CDR1 SGHTA, CDR2 FQGNSA. In nucleotides, the CDR3 is TGTGCCAGCAGCTTTAGCGGACGGAACACCGGGGAGCTGTTTTTT. This encodes CASSFSGRNTGELFF.

The chain joins TRBV6-5 to TRBJ2-1; D possibly corresponds to TRBD2 (6 bases). This CDR3 region has 15 residues. Germline CDR1 reads MNHEY; CDR2 reads SVGAGI. V lost 5 bases to trimming and J lost 1 base, with 12 bases between them. CDR3 coding DNA: TGTGCCAGCAGTGCGACTAGTCTATCCTACAATGAGCAGTTCTTC. It encodes CASSATSLSYNEQFF.

The V call is TRBV4-2, the J call TRBJ2-2; D perhaps matches TRBD2 (5 bases). V lost 0 bases and J lost 7, with 9 bases in between. CDR3 length equals 14 residues. Germline V gene lookup returns CDR1 LGHNA and CDR2 YNFKEQ. CDR3 residues: CASSQDRGSGELFF. In DNA form, the CDR3 reads TGTGCCAGCAGCCAAGATCGGGGAAGCGGGGAGCTGTTTTTT.

This sequence joins TRBV7-2 and TRBJ2-7, with D possibly matching TRBD2 (6 bases). Deletions cut 5 bases from V and 4 bases from J, with 18 bases between. The CDR3 spans 15 residues. CDR1 and CDR2 (germline): SGHTA, FQGNSA. CDR3 DNA: TGTGCCAGCAGCCATTATTCGGGAGTACAATACGAGCAGTACTTC. It yields the protein CASSHYSGVQYEQYF.